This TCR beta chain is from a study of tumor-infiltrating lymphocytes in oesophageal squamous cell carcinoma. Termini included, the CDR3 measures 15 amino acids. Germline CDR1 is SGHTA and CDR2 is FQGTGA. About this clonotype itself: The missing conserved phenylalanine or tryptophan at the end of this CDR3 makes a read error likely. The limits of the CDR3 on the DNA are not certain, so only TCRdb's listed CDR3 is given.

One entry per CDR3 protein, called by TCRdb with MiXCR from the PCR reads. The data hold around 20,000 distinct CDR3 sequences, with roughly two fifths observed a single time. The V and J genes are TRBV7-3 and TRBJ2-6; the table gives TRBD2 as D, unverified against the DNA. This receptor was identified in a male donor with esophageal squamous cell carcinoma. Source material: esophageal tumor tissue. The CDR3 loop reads CASSPGGPETQYFGA.